The T cell receptor (beta chain) described here comes from a study of technical replicates of blood from a few donors. Profiled with immunoSEQ multiplex PCR; TCRdb holds only in-frame clones, not every one. Here the sample spans 72,000 or so clones, around 92% being singletons. CDR3 length: 13 residues. The germline CDR1 and CDR2 sequences are MNHEY and SVGAGI. The J segment lost 4 bases and the V segment lost 3 bases, leaving 2 bases of the junction unmatched. The TCR originated in a human donor in good health. The rearrangement uses TRBV6-5 and TRBJ1-2; TRBD1 agrees at 7 bases. The sequencing input was T cells isolated from PBMCs. The CDR3 DNA follows: TGTGCCAGCAGTTATGCAGGGGGCTATGGCTACACCTTC. Translation gives CASSYAGGYGYTF.